One and the same sample provided the 16 T cell receptor beta chains below, sequenced in a study of spatial heterogeneity in lung cancer (dated by TCRdb to about 2019). The time point label of this sample denotes: sample taken at primary tumor resection. Without any cell sorting, TCR sequencing was performed on whole RNA extracted either from tumor and nontumor lung tissue or from cryopreserved PBMC samples. Receptor libraries were prepared by 5' RACE. These reads were obtained on a NextSeq 500. TCRdb passed the public sequencing reads through fastp at Q25 and MiXCR, retaining productive beta sequences. Entries are consolidated by CDR3 protein sequence, retaining the most common genes and DNA. The sample data list some 11,000 distinct CDR3 sequences, and 3.5% to 4% of these were observed just once. About 7.6% of the sample goes to the ten largest clones. Specimen: normal lung tissue next to the tumor, collected at surgery. All receptors derive from a male donor with early-stage non-small cell lung cancer.

This clonotype showed up many times. With the library built for alpha chains, this beta chain is off target and its frequency is not meaningful. The rearrangement uses TRBV7-2 and TRBJ1-5; no firm D call. Germline loops: CDR1 SGHTA, CDR2 FQGNSA. This CDR3 has 15 amino acids. V lost 1 base and J 0 bases, leaving 7 bases between the germline ends. CDR3 loop: CASSLEGYSNQPQHF. In DNA form, the CDR3 reads TGTGCCAGCAGCTTAGAGGGATATAGCAATCAGCCCCAGCATTTT.

This clonotype is deemed medium-sized. This beta chain is an off-target read within a library intended for alpha chains, so its frequency means little. The V call is TRBV28, the J call TRBJ2-1; 8 bases map to TRBD2. V lost 5 bases to trimming and J lost 0 bases; unmatched junction nucleotides: 6. The CDR3 is made up of 16 amino acids. Germline-derived CDR1 and CDR2 are MDHEN and SYDVKM. CDR3 amino acids: CASSTTSGSSYNEQFF. The CDR3 nucleotides are TGTGCCAGCAGTACGACCAGCGGGAGCTCCTACAATGAGCAGTTCTTC.

Ten or more counts support this clonotype. With the library built for alpha chains, this beta chain is off target and its frequency is not meaningful. V gene TRBV3-1 combines with J gene TRBJ1-1; 7 bases agree with TRBD1. The CDR3 has 13 residues. Germline assignment: CDR1 LGHDT and CDR2 YNNKEL (reference sequence). V gave up 4 bases and J gave up 6 bases; unmatched junction bases: 5. The CDR3 sequence is CASSRDSPPEAFF. The CDR3 coding sequence is TGTGCCAGCAGCCGGGACAGCCCGCCTGAAGCTTTCTTT.

The sample holds many counts of this clonotype. A library prepared for alpha chains yielded this beta chain as an off-target read; its size is of little meaning. V usage is TRBV6-2 or TRBV6-3 and J usage is TRBJ2-2, with TRBD1 as a possible D gene (6 bases). The germline CDR1 and CDR2 sequences are MNHEY and SVGEGT. The ends were cut back, 7 bases at V and 0 bases at J, with 9 bases in the middle. This CDR3 region has 14 residues. CDR3 sequence: CASTGQSNTGELFF. The CDR3 bases are TGTGCCAGCACTGGACAGTCGAACACCGGGGAGCTGTTTTTT.

By share, this clonotype counts as medium-sized. This beta chain represents an off-target read in a library built for alpha chains; its size is of limited meaning. The chain employs TRBV2 and TRBJ2-1; TRBD2 matches at 11 bases. Germline CDR1 SNHLY, CDR2 FYNNEI. The CDR3 contains 13 residues. The junction had 4 bases not matched to a gene; V was cut back by 6 bases and J by 9 bases. Here the CDR3 DNA reads TGTGCCAGCAGGACTAGCGGGGAGGGTGAGCAGTTCTTC. This sequence encodes CASRTSGEGEQFF.

This clonotype was observed many times. In a library made to pick up alpha chains, this beta chain is a stray read with a size that means little. J is TRBJ2-2 and V is TRBV6-2 or TRBV6-3; tentative D call: TRBD2 (6 bases). The V end was cut by 2 bases, the J end by 3 bases, with 7 bases between. This CDR3 has 14 residues. Germline CDR1 MNHEY, CDR2 SVGEGT. Written as DNA, the CDR3 is TGTGCCAGCAGTTACGGGGACTACACCGGGGAGCTGTTTTTT. Translated: CASSYGDYTGELFF.

As for this clonotype: This beta chain turned up in a library designed for alpha chains; as an off-target read, its abundance says little. The V call is TRBV27, the J call TRBJ2-2; 7 nucleotides line up with TRBD2. The CDR3 has 14 amino acids. Looked up from germline, CDR1 is MNHEY and CDR2 is SMNVEV (reference sequence). Trimming at V came to 3 bases and at J to 9 bases, leaving 7 bases not matched to a gene. CDR3 DNA: TGTGCCAGCAGTTTCCAGCGGGAAAACCGGGAGCTGTTTTTT. It codes for CASSFQRENRELFF.

This clonotype was counted ten times or more. This beta chain lies outside the target of a library built for alpha chains; its clone size means little. The chain employs TRBV20-1 and TRBJ2-1, with 9 bases lining up with TRBD2. V shed 0 bases and J 4 bases; nucleotides not matched to a gene: 4. Per germline, CDR1 DFQATT and CDR2 SNEGSKA (reference sequence). The CDR3 is made up of 15 amino acids. CDR3 region: CSARDPLAGYNEQFF. The CDR3 coding sequence is TGCAGTGCTAGAGATCCGCTAGCGGGGTACAATGAGCAGTTCTTC.

This clonotype was seen many times. This beta chain is a stray read from a library made for alpha chains; its abundance is not meaningful. The rearrangement links TRBV12-5 to TRBJ2-3; 7 bases map to TRBD1. The CDR3 runs 14 residues. Trimming removed 5 bases from V and 6 bases from J; junction bases left unmatched: 8. CDR1 and CDR2 from the germline V gene are LGHNT and FRNRAP. The DNA for the CDR3 is TGTGCTAGTGGTCAGGGACAGTCAAGGGATACGCAGTATTTT. It specifies CASGQGQSRDTQYF.

This clonotype was counted at least ten times. The library was prepared for alpha chains; this beta chain is a stray read, so its frequency means little. The chain carries TRBV28 and TRBJ1-5, with 11 bases identical to TRBD1. From germline, CDR1 is MDHEN and CDR2 SYDVKM. The junction had 6 bases not matched to a gene; V was cut back by 5 bases and J by 6 bases. The CDR3 consists of 15 residues. The CDR3: CASSDRTGGSQPQHF. CDR3 nucleotide sequence: TGTGCCAGCAGTGACCGGACAGGGGGCAGTCAGCCCCAGCATTTT.

Comments on this clonotype: A read error may explain this, as a much larger clone is one base away. A library prepared for alpha chains yielded this beta chain as an off-target read; its size is of little meaning. The chain joins TRBV3-1 to TRBJ2-7; D gene unclear. This CDR3 comprises 14 residues. Germline lookup yields CDR1 LGHDT and CDR2 YNNKEL (reference sequence). CDR3 coding DNA: TGTGCCAGCAGCCAAACTCCGAATTGGTACGGGCAGTACTTC. This translates into CASSQTPNWYGQYF.

This clonotype was picked up many times. The library was prepared for alpha chains; this beta chain is a stray read, so its frequency means little. The chain carries TRBV27 and TRBJ2-1; TRBD1 or TRBD2 may be the D gene (5 bases each). The V end lost 0 bases, the J end lost 0 bases, and 9 bases lay between the germline ends. The CDR3 contains 16 residues. Looked up from germline, CDR1 is MNHEY and CDR2 is SMNVEV (reference sequence). The CDR3 bases are TGTGCCAGCAGTTTATCCCCAGGGAGCTCCTACAATGAGCAGTTCTTC. Translation gives CASSLSPGSSYNEQFF.

This clonotype was observed a handful of times. A library made for alpha chains picked up this beta chain off target, so its size means little. CDR3 region: CASSTLAGSSYNEQFF. The CDR3 DNA reads TGTGCCAGCAGCACACTAGCGGGGAGCTCCTACAATGAGCAGTTCTTC. The gene calls are TRBV13 and TRBJ2-1, with 10 bases lining up with TRBD2. This CDR3 comprises 16 residues. Trimming cost V 5 bases and J 0 bases; bases outside gene matches: 4. Germline V gives CDR1 PRHDT, CDR2 FYEKMQ (reference sequence).

This clonotype was counted many times. This beta chain is an unintended read in a library built for alpha chains; its size means little. The rearrangement joins TRBV25-1 to TRBJ1-2; D ambiguous. Germline V gives CDR1 MGHDK, CDR2 SYGVNS. This CDR3 spans 15 amino acids. Deletions cut 1 base from V and 2 bases from J, with 11 bases between. This CDR3 reads CASSEFSGKNYGYTF. The CDR3 coding sequence is TGTGCCAGCAGTGAATTTAGCGGGAAAAACTATGGCTACACCTTC.

This clonotype was found many times. Within a library made for alpha chains, this beta chain is off target, and its count is uninformative. The chain joins TRBV5-1 to TRBJ1-1, with 7 bases fitting TRBD1. J was trimmed by 1 base and V by 4 bases; bases with no gene match: 7. The germline CDR1 and CDR2 sequences are SGHRS and YFSETQ. This CDR3 has 15 residues. CDR3 DNA: TGCGCCAGCAGCCCTGGGAAGGGGGCGAACACTGAAGCTTTCTTT. It yields the protein CASSPGKGANTEAFF.

The table lists this clonotype with many counts. Because the library targeted alpha chains, this beta chain is an off-target read whose size means little. The chain couples TRBV13 to TRBJ2-5, with TRBD1 matching 9 bases. After removal of 3 bases from V and 7 bases from J, the junction contained 9 bases not matched to a gene. CDR1 and CDR2 from the germline V gene are PRHDT and FYEKMQ (reference sequence). This CDR3 is built from 15 residues. The CDR3 loop is CASSFEQGAYGTQYF. DNA for the CDR3: TGTGCCAGCAGCTTTGAACAGGGGGCTTACGGGACCCAGTACTTC.